This is a list of T cell receptor beta chains from one sample in a study of response to subunit inactivated influenza vaccine. TCRdb fed the RT-PCR reads into MiXCR, producing one record per CDR3 protein. The profile covers hundreds of thousands of distinct CDR3 sequences, with approximately 15% appearing a single time and roughly 3.1% taken by the ten largest. Sequences were derived from CD4+ T cells sorted from PBMCs, sampled less than 30 months after vaccination. These receptors all stem from a man aged 50 to 69 who received an inactivated influenza vaccine. CDR3s include the opening cysteine and the closing phenylalanine or tryptophan. The D gene is left open where the match is weak. Size values are once, few and many counts, or a class for expanded clones, and some rows have none.

j_call,clone_size,d_call,v_call,cdr3_nt,cdr3_aa
TRBJ2-1,few,NA,TRBV20-1,TGCAGTGTGGGTGAGCAGTTCTTC,CSVGEQFF
TRBJ2-5,NA,NA,TRBV7-6,TGTGCCAGCAGCTTACTACTATCCCCAGAGACCCAGTACTTC,CASSLLLSPETQYF
TRBJ2-6,few,NA,TRBV7-2,TGTGCCAGCAGCTTAGCGCCGGCCGGGGCCAACGTCCTGACTTTC,CASSLAPAGANVLTF
TRBJ2-3,many,NA,TRBV7-2,TGTGCCAGCAGCTTAGCGGGGCTCACAGATACGCAGTATTTT,CASSLAGLTDTQYF
TRBJ1-5,many,NA,TRBV4-1,TGCGCCAGCAGCCAAGACTTCTTAAGGGTGGTCGGCTCCGGTCAGCCCCAGCATTTT,CASSQDFLRVVGSGQPQHF
TRBJ1-3,many,NA,TRBV29-1,TGCAGCGTGGAGGGTGGCTCTGGAAACACCATATATTTT,CSVEGGSGNTIYF
TRBJ1-1,few,NA,TRBV12-3/TRBV12-4,TGTGCCAGCAGTGGACAGCAGAACACTGAAGCTTTCTTT,CASSGQQNTEAFF
TRBJ2-7,few,NA,TRBV20-1,TGCAGTGGGGGGGAGGTGGGTTACGAGCAGTACTTC,CSGGEVGYEQYF
TRBJ2-2,NA,NA,TRBV6-2/TRBV6-3,TGTGCCAGCAGTTACCCGTCTAGGGGAGTCACCGGGGAGCTGTTTTTT,CASSYPSRGVTGELFF
TRBJ2-5,few,NA,TRBV24-1,TGTGCCACCGAGGGGCTCGGAGAGACCCAGTACTTC,CATEGLGETQYF
TRBJ2-1,many,NA,TRBV7-2,TGTGCCAGCAGCTTAGATTTCAATGAGCAGTTCTTC,CASSLDFNEQFF
TRBJ1-2,many,NA,TRBV6-5,TGTGCCAGCAGTTACTCAGGGGCTGGCTACACCTTC,CASSYSGAGYTF
TRBJ2-1,few,NA,TRBV29-1,TGCAGCGTTGAATCCGGGCTTGAGCAGTTCTTC,CSVESGLEQFF
TRBJ2-7,NA,NA,TRBV20-1,TGCAGTGCTAGTAGGCCGATTCTTCACTTGGGGGAGCAGTACTTC,CSASRPILHLGEQYF
TRBJ2-3,few,NA,TRBV4-2,TGTGCCAGCAGCCAAGAACTAGGCACAGATACGCAGTATTTT,CASSQELGTDTQYF
TRBJ2-1,few,TRBD2,TRBV5-1,TGCGCCAGCAGCTTGACTGCGGGGGGTTTCAATGAGCAGTTCTTC,CASSLTAGGFNEQFF
TRBJ2-7,NA,NA,TRBV28,TGTGCCAGCAGTTCCCCCAGTCGGGGGTGGGAGCAGTACTTC,CASSSPSRGWEQYF
TRBJ2-2,NA,NA,TRBV20-1,TGCAGTGCTAGACCGACAGTAAACGGGGAGCTGTTTTTT,CSARPTVNGELFF
TRBJ2-2,few,TRBD2,TRBV18,TGTGCCAGCTCGCTTAATAGCGGGGGGCCGAACACCGGGGAGCTGTTTTTT,CASSLNSGGPNTGELFF
TRBJ1-4,few,TRBD1,TRBV5-1,TGCGCCAGCAGATTGCGCTCCGGTGGGACAGGGTTGGAAAAACTGTTTTTT,CASRLRSGGTGLEKLFF
TRBJ2-1,few,NA,TRBV10-3,TGTGCCATCAGTGAGTCGACCGCAAGGCAAAGCTACAATGAGCAGTTCTTC,CAISESTARQSYNEQFF
TRBJ1-5,NA,NA,TRBV12-3/TRBV12-4,TGTGCCAGCAGTTTATCACGGACCGCGAATCAGCCCCAGCATTTT,CASSLSRTANQPQHF
TRBJ2-1,many,NA,TRBV7-9,TGTGCCAGCAGCTTAGGCTTGGGGGAGCCGGGATACAATGAGCAGTTCTTC,CASSLGLGEPGYNEQFF
TRBJ1-3,many,NA,TRBV7-3,TGTGCCAGCAGCCCCGGCTCTGGAAACACCATATATTTT,CASSPGSGNTIYF
TRBJ2-1,many,NA,TRBV4-3,TGCGCCAGCAGCCAAGACCAATACAATGAGCAGTTCTTC,CASSQDQYNEQFF
TRBJ1-2,few,TRBD1,TRBV7-8,TGTGCCAGCAGCCCGATGGCCGGGACAGGGTTCTATCAAGAGGGCTACACCTTC,CASSPMAGTGFYQEGYTF
TRBJ2-1,few,NA,TRBV5-1,TGCGCCAGCAGCTTGGTGCAGGGTAGGGACAATGAGCAGTTCTTC,CASSLVQGRDNEQFF
TRBJ2-2,medium-sized,NA,TRBV7-2,TGTGCCAGCATCAGCGACACCGGGGAGCTGTTTTTT,CASISDTGELFF
TRBJ2-5,few,TRBD2,TRBV7-2,TGTGCCAGCAGCGACGATCTAGCGGGGGGAAAGACCCAGTACTTC,CASSDDLAGGKTQYF
TRBJ1-1,NA,NA,TRBV6-2/TRBV6-3,TGTGCCAGCAGTTACTGGCAGGGAAGACAGAACACTGAAGCTTTCTTT,CASSYWQGRQNTEAFF
TRBJ1-2,NA,TRBD1,TRBV7-9,TGTGCCAGCAGCTTTGGACAGGACAACTATGGCTACACCTTC,CASSFGQDNYGYTF
TRBJ2-1,NA,NA,TRBV7-9,TGTGCCAGCAGCCCTGGACTTGGCAATGAGCAGTTCTTC,CASSPGLGNEQFF
TRBJ2-3,NA,TRBD1,TRBV20-1,TGCAGTGCTAGAGCCGCCCAGGGGGCAGATACGCAGTATTTT,CSARAAQGADTQYF
TRBJ2-1,few,TRBD2,TRBV2,TGTGCCAGCACCGACAGTAGGACTAGAAACGATGAGCAGTTCTTC,CASTDSRTRNDEQFF
TRBJ1-1,few,NA,TRBV18,TGTGCCAGCTCACCGAGGACAGTTTCGAACACTGAAGCTTTCTTT,CASSPRTVSNTEAFF
TRBJ2-1,many,NA,TRBV19,TGTGCCAGTAGTCCGGGACCCAGAAATTACAATGAGCAGTTCTTC,CASSPGPRNYNEQFF
TRBJ2-3,NA,TRBD1,TRBV20-1,TGCAGTGCTAGACCACGACAGGGGCCGCTAGTGGATACGCAGTATTTT,CSARPRQGPLVDTQYF
TRBJ2-2,NA,NA,TRBV10-3,TGTGCCATCAGTGAGTCAAAGGGGTCGAACACCGGGGAGCTGTTTTTT,CAISESKGSNTGELFF
TRBJ1-1,NA,TRBD1,TRBV6-2/TRBV6-3,TGTGCCAGCACCCCCAGGGGGGACACTGAAGCTTTCTTT,CASTPRGDTEAFF
TRBJ1-2,NA,TRBD1,TRBV19,TGTGCTTCCTTGGACAGGGCTAACTATGGCTACACCTTC,CASLDRANYGYTF
TRBJ1-1,NA,NA,TRBV4-2,TGTGCCAGCAGCCAAGTGACCAACTTGAACACTGAAGCTTTCTTT,CASSQVTNLNTEAFF
TRBJ2-7,few,NA,TRBV6-1,TGTGCCACCCTCTCTCTCGCAGGGCGGGAGCAGTACTTC,CATLSLAGREQYF
TRBJ2-1,NA,NA,TRBV20-1,TGCAGTGCCCCTAGCGTCCTTGGGTACAATGAGCAGTTCTTC,CSAPSVLGYNEQFF
TRBJ2-3,few,TRBD2,TRBV20-1,TGCAGTGCTTTCAGCGGGGTAAGCACAGATACGCAGTATTTT,CSAFSGVSTDTQYF
TRBJ2-7,few,NA,TRBV29-1,TGCAGCGTTGAAATAGTGGACTCCTACGAGCAGTACTTC,CSVEIVDSYEQYF
TRBJ2-2,NA,NA,TRBV19,TGTGCCAGTAGTATACGTAGGACCGGGGAGCTGTTTTTT,CASSIRRTGELFF
TRBJ2-7,once,NA,TRBV6-2/TRBV6-3,TGTGCCAGCAGTTACCAGCTAACGTACGAGCAGTACTTC,CASSYQLTYEQYF
TRBJ2-3,NA,NA,TRBV6-6,TGTGCCAGCAATCTAGTGAGCACAGATACGCAGTATTTT,CASNLVSTDTQYF
TRBJ1-6,few,NA,TRBV9,TGTGCCAGCAGCCCAAGGGGGGACGGCCGAATTTCACCCCTCCACTTT,CASSPRGDGRISPLHF
TRBJ2-5,NA,TRBD2,TRBV6-6,TGTGCCAGCAGGGCACTAGCGGGGGAGACCCAGTACTTC,CASRALAGETQYF
TRBJ1-2,NA,NA,TRBV18,TGTGCCAGCTCACCCCGTGGCGTGGACTATGGCTACACCTTC,CASSPRGVDYGYTF
TRBJ2-7,few,NA,TRBV18,TGTGCCAGCTCACCCAACAGGGCTGAGGCCTCCTACGAGCAGTACTTC,CASSPNRAEASYEQYF
TRBJ2-1,few,TRBD2,TRBV2,TGTGCCAGCAGGATGCTAGCGGGACAATCGGGTGAGCAGTTCTTC,CASRMLAGQSGEQFF
TRBJ2-5,many,TRBD1,TRBV29-1,TGCAGCGTTTGCAGAGGACAGGGGGCCCAAGAGACCCAGTACTTC,CSVCRGQGAQETQYF